The clone carrying this T cell receptor beta chain was seen just once. This sample stems from a study of T cell clonotyping in hematopoietic cell transplantation. Regarding time point: recipient sample about 28 days before transplant, after cytoreduction. Assay: immunoSEQ multiplex PCR; the TCRdb copy retains only in-frame clones and omits some. The data show about 76,000 clones, with around 96% seen just once and 1.5% to 2% held by the top ten. This clonotype originated in a woman aged 45 to 65 with acute myeloid leukemia. Some clones in this sample may be carry-over from other donors' samples. Sequenced here: peripheral blood mononuclear cells, sampled before stem cell transplant.

The CDR3 nucleotides read TGTGCCAGCAGCTTATCAGGGAACACTGAAGCTTTCTTT. Its protein is CASSLSGNTEAFF. The chain recombines TRBV7-3 with TRBJ1-1; no firm D call. The V end was cut by 2 bases, the J end by 1 base, with 5 bases between. Germline V gene sequence: CDR1 SGHTA, CDR2 FQGTGA. The CDR3 has 13 residues.